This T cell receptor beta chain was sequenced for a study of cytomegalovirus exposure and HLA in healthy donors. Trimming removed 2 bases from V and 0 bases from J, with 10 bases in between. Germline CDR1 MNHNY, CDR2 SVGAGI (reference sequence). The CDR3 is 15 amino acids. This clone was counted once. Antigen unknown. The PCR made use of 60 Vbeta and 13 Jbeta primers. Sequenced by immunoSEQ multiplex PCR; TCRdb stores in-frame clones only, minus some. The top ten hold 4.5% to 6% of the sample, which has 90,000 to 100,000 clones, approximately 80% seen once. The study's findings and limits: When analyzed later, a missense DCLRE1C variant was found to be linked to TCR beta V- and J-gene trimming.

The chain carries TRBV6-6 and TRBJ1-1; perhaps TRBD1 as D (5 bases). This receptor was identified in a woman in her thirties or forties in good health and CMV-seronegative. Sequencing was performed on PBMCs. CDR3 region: CASSYRGEMNTEAFF. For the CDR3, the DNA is TGTGCCAGCAGTTACCGGGGGGAAATGAACACTGAAGCTTTCTTT.